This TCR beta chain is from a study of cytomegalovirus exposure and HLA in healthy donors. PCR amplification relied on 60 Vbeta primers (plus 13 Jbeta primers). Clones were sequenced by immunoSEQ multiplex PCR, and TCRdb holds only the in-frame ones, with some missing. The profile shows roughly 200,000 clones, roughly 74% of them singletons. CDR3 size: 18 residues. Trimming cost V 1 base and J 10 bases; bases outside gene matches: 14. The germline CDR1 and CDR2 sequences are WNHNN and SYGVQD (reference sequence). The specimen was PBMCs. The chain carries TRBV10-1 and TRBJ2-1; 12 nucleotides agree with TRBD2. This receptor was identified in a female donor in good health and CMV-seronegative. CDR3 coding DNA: TGCGCCAGCAGTGAGTGGGGACTTAGGACTAGCGGGATTGGGGAGCAGTTCTTC. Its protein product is CASSEWGLRTSGIGEQFF.